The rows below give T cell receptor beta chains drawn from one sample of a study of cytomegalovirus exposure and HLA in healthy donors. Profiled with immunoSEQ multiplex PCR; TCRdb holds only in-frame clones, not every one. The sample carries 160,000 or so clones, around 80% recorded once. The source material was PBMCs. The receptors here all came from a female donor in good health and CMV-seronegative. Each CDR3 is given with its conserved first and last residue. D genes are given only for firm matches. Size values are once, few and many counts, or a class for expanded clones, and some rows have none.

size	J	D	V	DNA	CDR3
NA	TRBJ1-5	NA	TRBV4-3	TGCGCCAGCAGCCTCCGTCGGGGTAGCAATCAGCCCCAGCATTTT	CASSLRRGSNQPQHF
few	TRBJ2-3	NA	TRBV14	TGTGCCAGCGCGGCGGGGCGGGGTACTACAGATACGCAGTATTTT	CASAAGRGTTDTQYF
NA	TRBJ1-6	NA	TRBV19	TGTGCCAGTAGCTTCCGACAGAATTCACCCCTCCACTTT	CASSFRQNSPLHF
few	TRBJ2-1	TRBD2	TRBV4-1	TGCGCCAGCAGCCAAGATGCCCCCGGGCTAGCGGACTACAATGAGCAGTTCTTC	CASSQDAPGLADYNEQFF
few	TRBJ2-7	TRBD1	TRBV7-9	TGTGCCAGCAGCTTAGCGGGCGACAGGGCCTACGAGCAGTACTTC	CASSLAGDRAYEQYF
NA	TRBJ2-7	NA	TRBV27	TGTGCCAGCGGGCCCCCCGGCCGGCACGAGCAGTACTTC	CASGPPGRHEQYF
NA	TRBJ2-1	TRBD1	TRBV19	TGTGCCAGTAGAGAACAGGGGGCTCGGCTCAACAATGAGCAGTTCTTC	CASREQGARLNNEQFF
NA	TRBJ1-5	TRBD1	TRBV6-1	TGTGCCATCGATAGGACAGGGAATCAGCCCCAGCATTTT	CAIDRTGNQPQHF
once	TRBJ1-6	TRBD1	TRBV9	TGTGCCAGCAGCGGGGCAATCGGGACAGGCGGGCCACCCCTCCACTTT	CASSGAIGTGGPPLHF
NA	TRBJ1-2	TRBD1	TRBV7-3	TGTGCCAGCAGCTTAAGAAGGACAGGGGATGGCTACACCTTC	CASSLRRTGDGYTF
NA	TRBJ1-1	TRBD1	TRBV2	TGTGCCAGCAGGGGGACAGGTGCTATGAACACTGAAGCTTTCTTT	CASRGTGAMNTEAFF
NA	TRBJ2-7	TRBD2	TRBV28	TGTGCCAGCAACCTAGCGGGAGTCTACGAGCAGTACTTC	CASNLAGVYEQYF
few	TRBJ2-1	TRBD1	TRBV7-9	TGTTCCAGCAGCCCGGACAGGGGGCGTCGTAATGAGCAGTTCTTC	CSSSPDRGRRNEQFF
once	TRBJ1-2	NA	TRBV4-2	TGTGCCAGCAGCCAAGAGATGGGGGCGAGGTCCTATGGCTACACCTTC	CASSQEMGARSYGYTF
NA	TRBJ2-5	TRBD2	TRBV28	TGTGCCAGCAGTTTTGGACTAGCGGGAGAGGAGACCCAGTACTTC	CASSFGLAGEETQYF
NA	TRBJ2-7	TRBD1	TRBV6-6	TGTGCCAGCCTCTCGGGGACAGGAGGTGGGGAGCAGTACTTC	CASLSGTGGGEQYF
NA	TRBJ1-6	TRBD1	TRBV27	TGTGCCAGCAGTTTCTCGGGGACAGGGAACTCACCCCTCCACTTT	CASSFSGTGNSPLHF
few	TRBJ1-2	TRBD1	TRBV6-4	TGTGCCAGCAGTCCCGGGACAGAGAACTATGGCTACACCTTC	CASSPGTENYGYTF
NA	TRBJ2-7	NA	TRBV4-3	TGCGCCAGCAGCCCAGACAGGACCTACGAGCAGTACTTC	CASSPDRTYEQYF
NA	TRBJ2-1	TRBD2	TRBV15	TGTGCCACTTCCGGGACTAGCGGGAGTGAAGGTAATGAGCAGTTCTTC	CATSGTSGSEGNEQFF
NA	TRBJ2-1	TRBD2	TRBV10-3	TGTGCCATCAGACTAGCGAATGAGCAGTTCTTC	CAIRLANEQFF
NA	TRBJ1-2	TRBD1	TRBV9	TGTGCCAGCAGCACATTACTTAAGACAGGGGACTATGGCTACACCTTC	CASSTLLKTGDYGYTF
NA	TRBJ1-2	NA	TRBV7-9	TGTGCCAGCAGCTTGGGCCGGAGCGGGGGCTACACCTTC	CASSLGRSGGYTF
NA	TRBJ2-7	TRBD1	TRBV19	TGTGCCAGTACCACGGACAGGGGACGCTACGAGCAGTACTTC	CASTTDRGRYEQYF
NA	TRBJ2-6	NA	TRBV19	TGTGCCAGTAGTATCGTTTACGGAGGCTTCTCTGGGGCCAACGTCCTGACTTTC	CASSIVYGGFSGANVLTF
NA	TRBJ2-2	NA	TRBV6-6	TGTGCCAGCACCCAGGCTACGTCTGGTGCCGGGGAGCTGTTTTTT	CASTQATSGAGELFF
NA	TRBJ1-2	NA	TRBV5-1	TGCGCCAGCAGCTTGGTTGGGGGCGGAAACTATGGCTACACCTTC	CASSLVGGGNYGYTF
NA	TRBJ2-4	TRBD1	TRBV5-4	TGTGCCAGCAGCCCGCGCGACAGGGGTATAAACATTCAGTACTTC	CASSPRDRGINIQYF
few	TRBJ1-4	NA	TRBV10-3	TGTGCCATCAGTGAGACGGTATTAACTAATGAAAAACTGTTTTTT	CAISETVLTNEKLFF
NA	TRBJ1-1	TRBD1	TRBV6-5	TGTGCCAGCAGTTCGACCGGGACAGGGGCCACTGAAGCTTTCTTT	CASSSTGTGATEAFF
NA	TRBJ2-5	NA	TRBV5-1	TGCGCCAGCTCAGAGGGAGAGACCCAGTACTTC	CASSEGETQYF
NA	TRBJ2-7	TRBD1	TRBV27	TGTGCCAGCAGTCTTATAGCGGGGACAGGGGAGAGGGCCTACGAGCAGTACTTC	CASSLIAGTGERAYEQYF
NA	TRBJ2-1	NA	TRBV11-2	TGTGCCAGCAGCTACCGGACCCCGACTACCCGCAATGAGCAGTTCTTC	CASSYRTPTTRNEQFF
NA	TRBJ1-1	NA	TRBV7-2	TGTGCCAGCAGAGGGAGTGGGCAGTTAAACACTGAAGCTTTCTTT	CASRGSGQLNTEAFF
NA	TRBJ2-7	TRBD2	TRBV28	TGTGCCAGCAGCCCCTCTAGCGGGAGGACCTACGAGCAGTACTTC	CASSPSSGRTYEQYF
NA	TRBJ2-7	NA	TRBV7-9	TGTGCCAGCAGCTTTCCATTATCCCACGAGCAGTACTTC	CASSFPLSHEQYF
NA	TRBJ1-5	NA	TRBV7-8	TGTGCCAGCAGCCTAGTGTCGTGGGGGAGGGCTCAGCCCCAGCATTTT	CASSLVSWGRAQPQHF